The sequence of this TCR beta chain was determined in a study of PD-1 blockade in classical Hodgkin lymphoma. This clone was counted once. Method: immunoSEQ multiplex PCR; TCRdb's copy keeps in-frame clones and lacks some. The table has almost 20,000 clones, over 75% seen once. Trimming took off 4 bases at V and 2 bases at J, with 8 bases between the two ends. There are 13 residues in the CDR3. CDR1 and CDR2 (germline): SGHAT, FQNNGV. Documented time point: newly diagnosed, previously untreated cHL patient sample. Using magnetic negative selection, the CD4+ T cells were separated out of thawed PBMCs. The chain has TRBV11-2 and TRBJ1-2; D uncertain. This TCR was recovered from a human donor with classical Hodgkin lymphoma. The specimen was CD4+ T cells from blood. CDR3 bases: TGTGCCAGCAGCTCCACTGAGAACTATGGCTACACCTTC. This gives the protein CASSSTENYGYTF.